Presented here are 24 T cell receptor beta chains from one specimen sequenced in a study of T cells in Graves' hyperthyroidism and ophthalmopathy. RNA transcripts provided the source from which TCR beta CDR3 regions were amplified. Researchers ran a first-round RT-PCR on the TCR CDR3 using the HTBI primer set. TCRdb recomputed calls from the multiplex PCR reads with MiXCR, one row per CDR3 protein. There are about 510,000 distinct CDR3 sequences in the sample; about 14% occur only once, and approximately 15% lies in the top ten. The sequencing sample was made of blood. These receptors were taken from a woman aged 40 to 49 with Graves' hyperthyroidism.

The table lists this clonotype with many counts. V is TRBV7-2 and J is TRBJ2-3; 10 nucleotides align to TRBD2. This CDR3 comprises 16 residues. V shed 7 bases and J 4 bases; nucleotides not matched to a gene: 11. Germline CDR1 and CDR2: SGHTA and FQGNSA. In DNA form, the CDR3 reads TGTGCCAGCACCGATCTAGCGGGAGTCTTACCAGATACGCAGTATTTT. It yields the protein CASTDLAGVLPDTQYF.

The CDR3 sequence is CASSSTDTDTQYF. DNA for the CDR3: TGTGCCAGTAGTTCTACGGACACAGATACGCAGTATTTT. This chain connects TRBV19 to TRBJ2-3; D ambiguous. There are 13 residues in the CDR3. The germline CDR1 and CDR2 sequences are LNHDA and SQIVND (reference sequence). V gave up 5 bases and J gave up 2 bases, with 8 bases separating them.

This clonotype has ten or more counts. The chain links TRBV20-1 to TRBJ2-1; D is tentatively TRBD1 or TRBD2 (7 bases each). The length of the CDR3 is 13 residues. Germline V gene sequence: CDR1 DFQATT, CDR2 SNEGSKA (reference sequence). The CDR3 region has the DNA TGCACCGCAGGGGGGGAGGCCTACAATGAGCAGTTCTTC. Its translation is CTAGGEAYNEQFF.

The table lists this clonotype with a few counts. CDR3 DNA sequence: TGTGCCAGCTCACCACTTCCAGGGCCTGGAAACACCATATATTTT. This sequence encodes CASSPLPGPGNTIYF. V and J are TRBV18 and TRBJ1-3; a possible D gene is TRBD1 (5 bases). V was shortened by 1 base and J by 2 bases, with 9 bases between the two germline ends. Germline assignment: CDR1 KGHSH and CDR2 LQKENI. The CDR3 extends over 15 amino acids.

This chain uses TRBV5-1 with TRBJ2-2; 7 bases map to TRBD2. With V trimmed by 0 bases and J by 6 bases, 8 bases remained unmatched. CDR1 and CDR2 (germline): SGHRS, YFSETQ. The CDR3 is 16 residues long. The CDR3, as DNA: TGCGCCAGCAGCTTGGAAGGACTAGGTGTGGCCGGGGAGCTGTTTTTT. Amino acid sequence: CASSLEGLGVAGELFF. The full variable domain, with the rest looked up from reference TRBV5-1 and TRBJ2-2, is KAGVTQTPRYLIKTRGQQVTLSCSPISGHRSVSWYQQTPGQGLQFLFEYFSETQRNKGNFPGRFSGRQFSNSRSEMNVSTLELGDSALYLCASSLEGLGVAGELFFGEGSRLTVL.

This clonotype was found many times. CDR3 coding DNA: TGCAGTGCTATCGGGATCCCAGATACGCAGTATTTT. This sequence encodes CSAIGIPDTQYF. V usage is TRBV20-1 and J usage is TRBJ2-3; D is possibly TRBD2 (5 bases). The CDR3 is 12 amino acids. Germline CDR1 and CDR2: DFQATT and SNEGSKA (reference sequence). Trimming cost V 4 bases and J 4 bases, with 9 bases left between them.

This chain joins TRBV4-2 and TRBJ2-1, with 11 nucleotides matching TRBD2. The germline V gene encodes CDR1 LGHNA and CDR2 YNFKEQ. The V segment lost 4 bases and the J segment 9 bases; nucleotides outside the gene matches: 14. This CDR3 spans 17 amino acids. In DNA, the CDR3 is TGTGCCAGCAGCCCCGGGGGTAGCGGGAGGGCCTCAATTGAGCAGTTCTTC. Translated, it gives CASSPGGSGRASIEQFF.

This clonotype was picked up many times. The chain uses TRBV12-5 and TRBJ1-1; D is ambiguous. Between the trimmed V and J ends, which lost 6 bases and 6 bases, there was a span of 14 bases. This CDR3 is 13 amino acids long. Germline CDR1 reads LGHNT; CDR2 reads FRNRAP. CDR3 in DNA: TGTGCTAGTGGCCCCTCGGCGAGTGCTGAAGCTTTCTTT. The encoded protein is CASGPSASAEAFF.

Ten or more counts support this clonotype. The gene calls are TRBV20-1 and TRBJ2-7; no reliable D call. This CDR3 is 13 amino acids long. Germline values: CDR1 DFQATT, CDR2 SNEGSKA (reference sequence). Trimming removed 5 bases from V and 4 bases from J, with 15 bases in between. The CDR3 protein is CSAAPPTNYEQYF. As DNA, the CDR3 is TGCAGTGCTGCCCCACCGACAAATTACGAGCAGTACTTC.

This clonotype was recorded many times. In DNA form, the CDR3 reads TGTGCCAGCAGCACCCGGGACGGATTGAACACTGAAGCTTTCTTT. Encoded protein: CASSTRDGLNTEAFF. J is TRBJ1-1 and V is TRBV11-3, with a possible D match to TRBD1 (5 bases). The V end was cut by 5 bases, the J end by 0 bases, with 13 bases between. This CDR3 spans 15 amino acids. From germline, CDR1 is SGHNT and CDR2 YENEEA.

There are many counts of this clonotype. The chain uses TRBV7-8 and TRBJ2-1, with 8 positions matching TRBD2. The V and J ends lost 1 base and 1 base, in that order; junction bases with no gene match: 3. The CDR3 sequence is 16 residues long. Germline V gene sequence: CDR1 SGHVS, CDR2 FQNEAQ. CDR3 in amino acids: CASSLGSSGSYNEQFF. CDR3 nucleotides: TGTGCCAGCAGCTTAGGGTCTAGCGGGTCCTACAATGAGCAGTTCTTC.

This CDR3 reads CASGIRGRTDTQYF. The CDR3 DNA sequence: TGTGCCAGCGGAATAAGGGGTCGCACAGATACGCAGTATTTT. The chain employs TRBV6-1 and TRBJ2-3; TRBD1 is a possible D gene (5 bases). V was pared by 8 bases and J by 1 base, with 13 bases between. CDR1 MNHNS and CDR2 SASEGT come from the germline V gene. The CDR3 loop spans 14 amino acids.

This clonotype was recorded many times. V gene TRBV11-2 combines with J gene TRBJ2-1; the D gene is possibly TRBD1 (6 bases). Between the trimmed V and J ends, which lost 4 bases and 7 bases, there was a span of 14 bases. This CDR3 spans 14 amino acids. The germline V gene has CDR1 SGHAT and CDR2 FQNNGV. The CDR3 reads CASSSRSRGNEQFF. CDR3 DNA: TGTGCCAGCAGCTCCCGGAGCAGGGGAAATGAGCAGTTCTTC.

This clonotype was picked up a small number of times. This chain links TRBV3-1 with TRBJ1-4; 7 bases line up with TRBD1. V shed 3 bases and J 2 bases; nucleotides not matched to a gene: 3. The V gene's germline CDR1 is LGHDT and CDR2 YNNKEL (reference sequence). This CDR3 comprises 15 residues. Here the CDR3 DNA reads TGTGCCAGCAGCCATACGACAGGGACTAATGAAAAACTGTTTTTT. The encoded protein is CASSHTTGTNEKLFF.

In this sample, this clonotype turned up many times. The genes are TRBV7-9 and TRBJ2-1; 10 bases align to TRBD1. The CDR3 loop spans 14 amino acids. V was pared by 7 bases and J by 9 bases, with 9 bases of the junction left unmatched. CDR1 and CDR2 from the germline V gene are SEHNR and FQNEAQ (reference sequence). In nucleotides, the CDR3 is TGTGCCAGCACCCCGGGACAGGGGAGCGGTGAGCAGTTCTTC. Protein product: CASTPGQGSGEQFF.

This clonotype was found a few times. The CDR3 spells CASSQDIPRRETQYF. The DNA of the CDR3 is TGCGCCAGCAGCCAAGACATTCCCCGAAGGGAGACCCAGTACTTC. The rearrangement links TRBV4-1 to TRBJ2-5, with D hard to call. The length of the CDR3 is 15 residues. V dropped 0 bases and J dropped 5 bases, with 13 bases sitting between them. The germline V gene encodes CDR1 MGHRA and CDR2 YSYEKL.

In regard to this clonotype: The junction does not match germline at one end; this may be a read error. The chain is built from TRBV7-2 and TRBJ1-2; unclear D gene. The CDR3 has 14 residues. Per germline, CDR1 SGHTA and CDR2 FQGNSA. The CDR3 here is CASSLPTANCGYTF. CDR3 coding DNA: TGTGCCAGCAGCTTACCTACAGCTAACTGTGGCTACACCTTC.

This clonotype came up many times. The CDR3 region has the DNA TGTGCCAGCTGGGGTACGGGAGAATCCTACGAGCAGTACTTC. The encoded protein is CASWGTGESYEQYF. This chain links TRBV6-1 with TRBJ2-7; perhaps TRBD2 as D (6 bases). Trimming left V 8 bases short and J 1 base short, with 15 bases between. Per the germline V gene, CDR1 is MNHNS and CDR2 is SASEGT. The CDR3 length is 14 residues.

There are a few counts of this clonotype. Sequence at one end of the junction differs from germline and may be a read error. This chain connects TRBV11-3 to TRBJ2-1; D unclear. CDR1 SGHNT and CDR2 YENEEA come from the germline V gene. The CDR3 runs 15 residues. The CDR3 protein is CAGSLDPVAYNEQFF. CDR3 coding DNA: TGTGCCGGCAGCTTAGACCCTGTCGCCTACAATGAGCAGTTCTTC.

The CDR3 loop reads CSARDLTGVKAVDEKLFF. The CDR3 DNA follows: TGCAGTGCTAGAGATCTGACAGGGGTAAAGGCGGTAGATGAAAAACTGTTTTTT. The rearrangement links TRBV20-1 to TRBJ1-4, with 8 positions matching TRBD1. Germline V lookup: CDR1 DFQATT, CDR2 SNEGSKA (reference sequence). J was trimmed by 6 bases and V by 0 bases; bases with no gene match: 15. The CDR3 runs to 18 residues.

This rearrangement joins TRBV2 to TRBJ1-5; the D gene is possibly TRBD1 (6 bases). The CDR3 contains 14 residues. Germline CDR1 and CDR2: SNHLY and FYNNEI. V lost 7 bases and J 1 base, leaving 11 bases between the germline ends. CDR3 in DNA: TGTGCCAGCAAGGGGGGGTTGAGCAATCAGCCCCAGCATTTT. Translation: CASKGGLSNQPQHF.

The sample holds many counts of this clonotype. The V gene is TRBV12-3 or TRBV12-4, the J gene TRBJ2-3; tentative D call: TRBD2 (6 bases). The CDR3 is 14 amino acids. Trimming cost V 5 bases and J 1 base, with 10 bases left between them. The CDR3 sequence: CASSPAGGTDTQYF. DNA of the CDR3: TGTGCCAGCAGTCCAGCGGGCGGCACAGATACGCAGTATTTT.

This clonotype was detected many times. The chain carries TRBV20-1 and TRBJ1-5; D may be TRBD1 (5 bases). Germline V gene sequence: CDR1 DFQATT, CDR2 SNEGSKA (reference sequence). The V end was cut by 2 bases, the J end by 2 bases, with 13 bases between. The CDR3 contains 15 residues. The CDR3 DNA is TGCAGTGCTAGACTCCCCGGGGGTGGCAATCAGCCCCAGCATTTT. The encoded protein is CSARLPGGGNQPQHF.

This chain connects TRBV5-1 to TRBJ2-7, with 10 positions matching TRBD2. CDR3 size: 16 residues. CDR1 and CDR2 (germline): SGHRS, YFSETQ. With 0 bases clipped from V and 0 bases from J, the junction kept 3 bases outside the gene matches. The CDR3 loop reads CASSLEPSGSSYEQYF. The DNA for the CDR3 is TGCGCCAGCAGCTTGGAGCCTAGCGGGAGCTCCTACGAGCAGTACTTC.